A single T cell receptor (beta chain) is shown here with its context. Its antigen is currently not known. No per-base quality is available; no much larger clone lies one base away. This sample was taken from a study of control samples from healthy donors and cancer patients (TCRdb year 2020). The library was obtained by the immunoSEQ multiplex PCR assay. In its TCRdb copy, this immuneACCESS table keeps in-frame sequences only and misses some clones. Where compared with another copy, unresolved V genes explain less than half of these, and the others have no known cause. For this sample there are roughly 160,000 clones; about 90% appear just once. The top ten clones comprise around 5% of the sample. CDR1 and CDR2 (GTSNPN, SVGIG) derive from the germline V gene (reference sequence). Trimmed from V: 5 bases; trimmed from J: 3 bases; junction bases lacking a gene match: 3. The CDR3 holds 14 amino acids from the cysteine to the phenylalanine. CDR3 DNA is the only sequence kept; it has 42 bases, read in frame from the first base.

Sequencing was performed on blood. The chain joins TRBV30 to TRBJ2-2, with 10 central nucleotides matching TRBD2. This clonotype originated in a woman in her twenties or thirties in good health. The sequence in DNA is TGTGCCTGGTTAAGCGGGGGGGACACCGGGGAGCTGTTTTTT. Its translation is CAWLSGGDTGELFF.